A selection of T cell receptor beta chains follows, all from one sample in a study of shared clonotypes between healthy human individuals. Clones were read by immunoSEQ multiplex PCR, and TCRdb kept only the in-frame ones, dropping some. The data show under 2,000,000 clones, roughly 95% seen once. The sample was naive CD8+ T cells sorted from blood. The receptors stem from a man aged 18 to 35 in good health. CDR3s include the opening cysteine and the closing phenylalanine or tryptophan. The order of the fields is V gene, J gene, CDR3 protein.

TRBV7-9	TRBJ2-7	CASSSREVTYEQYF
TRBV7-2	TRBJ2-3	CASSSFTDTQYF
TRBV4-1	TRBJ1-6	CASSQPGDYNSPLHF
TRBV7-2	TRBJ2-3	CASSFTGADTQYF
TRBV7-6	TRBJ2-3	CASSSTGGSTDTQYF
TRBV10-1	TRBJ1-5	CASSEGPNQPQHF
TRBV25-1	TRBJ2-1	CASTQNPAGGWNEQFF
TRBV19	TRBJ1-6	CASSMVGSGSPLHF
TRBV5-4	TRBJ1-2	CASSLSGSYTF
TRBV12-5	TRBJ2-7	CASGAGTGSYEQYF
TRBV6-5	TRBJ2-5	CASSRGGGPQETQYF
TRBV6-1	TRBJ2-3	CASSETMLGGYSTDTQYF
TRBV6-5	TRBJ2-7	CASATGTDYYEQYF
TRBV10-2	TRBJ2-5	CASRGLAEETQYF
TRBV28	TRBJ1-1	CASKVRGYNTEAFF
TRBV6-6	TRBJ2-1	CASSLLAGGDNEQFF
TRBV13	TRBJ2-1	CASSQPLDNEQFF
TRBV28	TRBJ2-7	CASSPGPGGGEQYF
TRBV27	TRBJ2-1	CASRDRGQGEQFF
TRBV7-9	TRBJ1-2	CASSLPGDQDYGYTF
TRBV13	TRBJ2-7	CASSVGGNEQYF
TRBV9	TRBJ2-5	CASSPLTSVKQETQYF
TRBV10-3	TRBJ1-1	CAISAGQGKGTEAFF
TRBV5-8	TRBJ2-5	CASSLIAGWQETQYF
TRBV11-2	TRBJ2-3	CASSLGYQKTDTQYF
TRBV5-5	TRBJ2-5	CASSLGTQSQETQYF
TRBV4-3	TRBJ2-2	CASSQDREVGGGGELFF
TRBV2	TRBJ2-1	CASSAPGAGGYEQFF
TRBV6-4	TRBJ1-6	CASSDSMAGRGNDLSNSPLHF